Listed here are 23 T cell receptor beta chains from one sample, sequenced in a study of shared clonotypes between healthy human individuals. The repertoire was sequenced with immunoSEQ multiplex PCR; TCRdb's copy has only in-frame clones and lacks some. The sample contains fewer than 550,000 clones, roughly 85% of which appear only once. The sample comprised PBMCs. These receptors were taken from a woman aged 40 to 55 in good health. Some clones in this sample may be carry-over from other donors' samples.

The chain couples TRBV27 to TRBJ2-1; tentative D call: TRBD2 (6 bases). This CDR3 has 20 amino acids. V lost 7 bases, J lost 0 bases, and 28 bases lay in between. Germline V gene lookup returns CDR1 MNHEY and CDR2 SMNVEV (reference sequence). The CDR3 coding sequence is TGTGCCAGCAAAAAGCCGGGACTCACACTAGGGTCCTACTCCTACAATGAGCAGTTCTTC. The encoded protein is CASKKPGLTLGSYSYNEQFF.

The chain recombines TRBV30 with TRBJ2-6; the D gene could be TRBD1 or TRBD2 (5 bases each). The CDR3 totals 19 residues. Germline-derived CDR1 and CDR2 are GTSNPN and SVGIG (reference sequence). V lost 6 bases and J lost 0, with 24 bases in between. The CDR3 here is CACPLSGTDRYSGANVLTF. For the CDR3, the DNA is TGTGCCTGTCCATTATCCGGGACCGATAGATACTCTGGGGCCAACGTCCTGACTTTC.

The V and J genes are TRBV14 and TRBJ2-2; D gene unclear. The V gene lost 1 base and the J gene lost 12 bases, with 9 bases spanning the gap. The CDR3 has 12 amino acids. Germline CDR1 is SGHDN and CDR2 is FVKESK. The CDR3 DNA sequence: TGTGCCAGCAGCCAAGTCAGCCCGAAGCTGTTTTTT. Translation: CASSQVSPKLFF.

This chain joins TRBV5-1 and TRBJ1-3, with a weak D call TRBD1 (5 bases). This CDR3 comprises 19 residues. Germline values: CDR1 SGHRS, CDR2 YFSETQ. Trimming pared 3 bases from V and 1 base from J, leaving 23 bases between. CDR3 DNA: TGCGCCAGCAGCTCTCGACCGATGGGACTTACTCTGTCTGGAAACACCATATATTTT. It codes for CASSSRPMGLTLSGNTIYF.

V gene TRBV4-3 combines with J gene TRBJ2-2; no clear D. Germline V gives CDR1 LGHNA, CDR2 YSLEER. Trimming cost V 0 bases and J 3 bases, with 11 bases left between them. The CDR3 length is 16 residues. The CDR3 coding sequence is TGCGCCAGCAGCCAAGATAGAGAGCTCGACACCGGGGAGCTGTTTTTT. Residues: CASSQDRELDTGELFF.

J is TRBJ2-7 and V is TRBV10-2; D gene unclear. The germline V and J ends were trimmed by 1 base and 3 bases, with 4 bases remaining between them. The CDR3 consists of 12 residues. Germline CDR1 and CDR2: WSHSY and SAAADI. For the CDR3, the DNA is TGCGCCAGCAGTGAGTTTCTCTACGAGCAGTACTTC. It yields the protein CASSEFLYEQYF.

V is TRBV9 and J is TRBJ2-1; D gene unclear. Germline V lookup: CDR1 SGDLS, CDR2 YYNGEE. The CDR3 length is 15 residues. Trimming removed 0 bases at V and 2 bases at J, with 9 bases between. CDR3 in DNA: TGTGCCAGCAGCGTAGGTTACGGAGCCTACAATGAGCAGTTCTTC. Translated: CASSVGYGAYNEQFF.

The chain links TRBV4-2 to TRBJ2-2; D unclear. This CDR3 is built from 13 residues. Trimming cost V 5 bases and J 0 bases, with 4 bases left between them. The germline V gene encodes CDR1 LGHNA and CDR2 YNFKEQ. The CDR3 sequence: CASSGANTGELFF. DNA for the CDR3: TGTGCCAGCAGCGGCGCGAACACCGGGGAGCTGTTTTTT.

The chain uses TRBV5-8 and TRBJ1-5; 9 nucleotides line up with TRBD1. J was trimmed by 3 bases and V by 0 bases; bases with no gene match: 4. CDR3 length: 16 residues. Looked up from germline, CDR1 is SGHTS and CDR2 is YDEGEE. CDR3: CASSLGGQGFNQPQHF. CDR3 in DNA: TGTGCCAGCAGCTTGGGGGGACAGGGTTTCAATCAGCCCCAGCATTTT.

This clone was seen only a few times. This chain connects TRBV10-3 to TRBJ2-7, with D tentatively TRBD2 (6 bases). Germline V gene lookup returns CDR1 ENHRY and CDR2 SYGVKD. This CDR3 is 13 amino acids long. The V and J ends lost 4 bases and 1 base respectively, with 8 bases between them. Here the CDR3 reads CAISARGSYEQYF. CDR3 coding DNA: TGTGCCATCAGTGCGCGGGGATCCTACGAGCAGTACTTC.

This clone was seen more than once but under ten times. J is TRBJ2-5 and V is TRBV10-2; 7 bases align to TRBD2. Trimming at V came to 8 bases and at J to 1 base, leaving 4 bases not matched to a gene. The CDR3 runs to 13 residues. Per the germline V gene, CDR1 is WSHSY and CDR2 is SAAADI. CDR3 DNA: TGCGCCAGCTATACTAGCGTCCAAGAGACCCAGTACTTC. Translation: CASYTSVQETQYF.

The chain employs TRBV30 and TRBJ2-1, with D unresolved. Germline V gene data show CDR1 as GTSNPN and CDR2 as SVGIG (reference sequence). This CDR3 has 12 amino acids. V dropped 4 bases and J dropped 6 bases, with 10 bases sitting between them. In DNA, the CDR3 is TGTGCCTGGAACCCGGGTGGCAATGAGCAGTTCTTC. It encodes CAWNPGGNEQFF.

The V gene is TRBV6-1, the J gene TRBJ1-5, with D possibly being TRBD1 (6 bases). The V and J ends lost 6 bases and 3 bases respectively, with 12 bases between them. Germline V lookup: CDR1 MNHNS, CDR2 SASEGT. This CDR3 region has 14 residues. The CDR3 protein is CASSKQGYNQPQHF. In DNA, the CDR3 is TGTGCCAGCAGCAAACAGGGTTACAATCAGCCCCAGCATTTT.

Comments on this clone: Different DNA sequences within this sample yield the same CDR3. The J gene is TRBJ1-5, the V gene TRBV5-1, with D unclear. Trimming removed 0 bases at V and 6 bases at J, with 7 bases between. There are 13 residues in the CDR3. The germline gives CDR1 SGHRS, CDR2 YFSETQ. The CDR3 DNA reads TGCGCCAGCAGCTTGGGGCTTGGTCAGCCCCAGCATTTT. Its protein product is CASSLGLGQPQHF.

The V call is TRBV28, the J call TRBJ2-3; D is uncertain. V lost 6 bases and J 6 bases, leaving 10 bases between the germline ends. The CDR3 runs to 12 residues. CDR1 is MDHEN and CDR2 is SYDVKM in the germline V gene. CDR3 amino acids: CASSNPIDTQYF. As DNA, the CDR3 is TGTGCCAGCAGCAACCCCATCGATACGCAGTATTTT. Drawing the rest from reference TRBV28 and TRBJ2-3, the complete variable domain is DVKVTQSSRYLVKRTGEKVFLECVQDMDHENMFWYRQDPGLGLRLIYFSYDVKMKEKGDIPEGYSVSREKKERFSLILESASTNQTSMYLCASSNPIDTQYFGPGTRLTVL.

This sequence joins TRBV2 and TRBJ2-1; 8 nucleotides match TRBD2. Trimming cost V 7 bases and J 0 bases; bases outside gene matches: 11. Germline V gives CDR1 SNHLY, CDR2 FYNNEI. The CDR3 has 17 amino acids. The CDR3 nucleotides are TGTGCCAGCATCGGGGGGGGCCCGGCCAGCTCCTACAATGAGCAGTTCTTC. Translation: CASIGGGPASSYNEQFF.

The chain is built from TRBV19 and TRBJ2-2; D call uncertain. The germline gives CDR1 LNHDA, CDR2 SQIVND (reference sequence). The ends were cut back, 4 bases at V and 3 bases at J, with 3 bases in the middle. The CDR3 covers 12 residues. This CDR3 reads CASSTYTGELFF. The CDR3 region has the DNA TGTGCCAGTAGTACCTACACCGGGGAGCTGTTTTTT.

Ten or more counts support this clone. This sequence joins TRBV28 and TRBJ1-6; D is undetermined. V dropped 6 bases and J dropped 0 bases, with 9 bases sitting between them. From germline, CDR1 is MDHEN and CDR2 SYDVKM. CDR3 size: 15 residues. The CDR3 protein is CASSPLGSYNSPLHF. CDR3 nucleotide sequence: TGTGCCAGCAGCCCCCTGGGCTCCTATAATTCACCCCTCCACTTT.

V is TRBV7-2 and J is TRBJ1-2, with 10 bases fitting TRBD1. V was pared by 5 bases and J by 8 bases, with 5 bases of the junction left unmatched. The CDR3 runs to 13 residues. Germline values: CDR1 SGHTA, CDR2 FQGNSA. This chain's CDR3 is CASSPGTGEGYTF. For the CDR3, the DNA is TGTGCCAGCAGCCCTGGGACAGGGGAAGGCTACACCTTC.

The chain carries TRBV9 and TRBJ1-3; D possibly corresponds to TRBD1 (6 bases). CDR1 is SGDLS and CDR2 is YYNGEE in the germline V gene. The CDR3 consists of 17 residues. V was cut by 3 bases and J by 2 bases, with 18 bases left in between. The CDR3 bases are TGTGCCAGCAGCGATTCCCCACAGGGAAGGGCTGGAAACACCATATATTTT. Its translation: CASSDSPQGRAGNTIYF.

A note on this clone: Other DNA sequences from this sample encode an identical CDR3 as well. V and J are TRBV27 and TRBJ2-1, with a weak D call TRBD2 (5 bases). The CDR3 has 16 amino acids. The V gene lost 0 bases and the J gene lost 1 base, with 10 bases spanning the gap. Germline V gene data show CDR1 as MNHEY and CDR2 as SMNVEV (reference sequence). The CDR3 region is CASSLSLASSYNEQFF. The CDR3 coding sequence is TGTGCCAGCAGTTTATCGTTAGCGTCTTCCTACAATGAGCAGTTCTTC.

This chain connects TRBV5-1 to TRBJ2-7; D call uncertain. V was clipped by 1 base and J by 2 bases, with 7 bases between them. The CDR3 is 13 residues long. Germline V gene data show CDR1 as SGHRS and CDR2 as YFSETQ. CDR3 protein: CASSLSEPYEQYF. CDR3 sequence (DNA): TGCGCCAGCAGCTTGTCGGAACCCTACGAGCAGTACTTC. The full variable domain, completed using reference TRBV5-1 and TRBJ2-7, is KAGVTQTPRYLIKTRGQQVTLSCSPISGHRSVSWYQQTPGQGLQFLFEYFSETQRNKGNFPGRFSGRQFSNSRSEMNVSTLELGDSALYLCASSLSEPYEQYFGPGTRLTVT.

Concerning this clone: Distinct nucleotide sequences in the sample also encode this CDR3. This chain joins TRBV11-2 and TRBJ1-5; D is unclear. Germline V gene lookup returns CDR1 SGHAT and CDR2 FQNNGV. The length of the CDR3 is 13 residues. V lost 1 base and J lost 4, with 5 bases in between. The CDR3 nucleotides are TGTGCCAGCAGCTTAGGCCAAAATCAGCCCCAGCATTTT. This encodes CASSLGQNQPQHF.